The clone carrying this T cell receptor (beta chain) was counted between two and nine times. Its antigen is as yet unknown. The CDR3 length is 13 residues. Germline assignment: CDR1 SGHNT and CDR2 YYREEE (reference sequence). The V end was cut by 0 bases, the J end by 7 bases, with 8 bases between. The data originate from a study of PD-1 blockade in mismatch repair-deficient tumors. Study information: Patients had approximately 13 mismatch repair-deficient cancer types, all previously treated and progressing. Study-level findings and limits: Tumor-resident clones, often undetectable pretreatment in blood, expanded then contracted after pembrolizumab.

The TCR-sequenced patients were a few responders to pembrolizumab. Produced via immunoSEQ multiplex PCR; TCRdb's table is partial and in-frame only. Seen here are under 150,000 clones, about 88% observed once, and the top ten hold roughly 13%. This specimen was peripheral blood, taken 44 weeks after starting pembrolizumab. The source of this sequence is an adult with mismatch repair-deficient cancer. The genes are TRBV5-4 and TRBJ2-1, with D perhaps TRBD1 (5 bases). CDR3 protein: CASSLEYRNEQFF. The DNA for the CDR3 is TGTGCCAGCAGCTTGGAATACAGGAATGAGCAGTTCTTC.